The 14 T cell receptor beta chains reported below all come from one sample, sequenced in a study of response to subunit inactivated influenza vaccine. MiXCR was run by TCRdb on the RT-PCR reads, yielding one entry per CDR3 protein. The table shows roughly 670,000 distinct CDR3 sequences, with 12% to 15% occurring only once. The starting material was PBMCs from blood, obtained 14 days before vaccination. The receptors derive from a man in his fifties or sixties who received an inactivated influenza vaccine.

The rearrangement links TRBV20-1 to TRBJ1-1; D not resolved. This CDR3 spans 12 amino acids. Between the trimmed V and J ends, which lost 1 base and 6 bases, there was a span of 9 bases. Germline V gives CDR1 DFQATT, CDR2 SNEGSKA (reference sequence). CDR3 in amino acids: CSARAVVPEAFF. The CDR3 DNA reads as TGCAGTGCTAGAGCGGTCGTACCTGAAGCTTTCTTT.

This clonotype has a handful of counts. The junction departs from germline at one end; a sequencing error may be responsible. The CDR3 is CASGFGGGVETQYF. The DNA for the CDR3 is TGTGCCAGCGGCTTCGGGGGAGGGGTAGAGACCCAGTACTTC. The chain has TRBV7-2 and TRBJ2-5, with 7 bases lining up with TRBD2. This CDR3 has 14 amino acids. Germline CDR1 reads SGHTA; CDR2 reads FQGNSA.

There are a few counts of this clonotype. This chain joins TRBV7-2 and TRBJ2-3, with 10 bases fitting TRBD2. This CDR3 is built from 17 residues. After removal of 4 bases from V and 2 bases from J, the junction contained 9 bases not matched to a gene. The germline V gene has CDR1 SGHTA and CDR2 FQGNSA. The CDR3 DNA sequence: TGTGCCAGCAGCTCCACTTTACTAGCGGGACTCACAGATACGCAGTATTTT. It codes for CASSSTLLAGLTDTQYF.

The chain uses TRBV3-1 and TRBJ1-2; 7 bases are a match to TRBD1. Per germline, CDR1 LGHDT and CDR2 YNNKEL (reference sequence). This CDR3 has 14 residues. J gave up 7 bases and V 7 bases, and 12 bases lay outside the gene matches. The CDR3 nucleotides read TGTGCCAGCACCACCAAATCCCAGGGGGTTGGCTACACCTTC. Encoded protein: CASTTKSQGVGYTF.

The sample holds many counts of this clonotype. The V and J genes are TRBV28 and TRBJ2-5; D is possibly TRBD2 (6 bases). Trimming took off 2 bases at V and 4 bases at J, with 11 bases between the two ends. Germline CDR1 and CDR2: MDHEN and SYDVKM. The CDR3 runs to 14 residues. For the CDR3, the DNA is TGTGCCAGCAGTTTAAGCGGGTTGGGAGAGACCCAGTACTTC. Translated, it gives CASSLSGLGETQYF. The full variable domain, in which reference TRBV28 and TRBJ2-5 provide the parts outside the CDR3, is DVKVTQSSRYLVKRTGEKVFLECVQDMDHENMFWYRQDPGLGLRLIYFSYDVKMKEKGDIPEGYSVSREKKERFSLILESASTNQTSMYLCASSLSGLGETQYFGPGTRLLVL.

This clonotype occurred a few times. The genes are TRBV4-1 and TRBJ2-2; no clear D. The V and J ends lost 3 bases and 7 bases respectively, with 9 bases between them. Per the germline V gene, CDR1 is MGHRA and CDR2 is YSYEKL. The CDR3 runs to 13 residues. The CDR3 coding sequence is TGCGCCAGCAGCCAGGCTTATTACGGGGAGCTGTTTTTT. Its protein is CASSQAYYGELFF.

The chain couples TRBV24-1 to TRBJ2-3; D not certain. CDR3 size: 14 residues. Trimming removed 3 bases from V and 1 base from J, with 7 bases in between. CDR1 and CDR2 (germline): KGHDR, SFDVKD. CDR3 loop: CATSDPLRTDTQYF. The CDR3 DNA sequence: TGTGCCACCAGTGATCCCCTACGCACAGATACGCAGTATTTT.

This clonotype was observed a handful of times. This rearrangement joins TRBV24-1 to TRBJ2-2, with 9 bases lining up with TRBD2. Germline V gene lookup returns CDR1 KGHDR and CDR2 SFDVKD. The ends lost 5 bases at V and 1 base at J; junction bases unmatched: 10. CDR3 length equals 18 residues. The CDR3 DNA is TGTGCCACCAGTGCCCCCCCGACTAGCGGAAAGAACACCGGGGAGCTGTTTTTT. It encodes CATSAPPTSGKNTGELFF.

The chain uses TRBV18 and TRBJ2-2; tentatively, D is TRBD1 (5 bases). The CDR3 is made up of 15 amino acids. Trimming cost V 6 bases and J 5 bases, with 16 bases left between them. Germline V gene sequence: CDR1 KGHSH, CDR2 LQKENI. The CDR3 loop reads CASSILTPGTGELFF. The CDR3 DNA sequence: TGTGCCAGCTCGATCCTGACCCCAGGGACCGGGGAGCTGTTTTTT.

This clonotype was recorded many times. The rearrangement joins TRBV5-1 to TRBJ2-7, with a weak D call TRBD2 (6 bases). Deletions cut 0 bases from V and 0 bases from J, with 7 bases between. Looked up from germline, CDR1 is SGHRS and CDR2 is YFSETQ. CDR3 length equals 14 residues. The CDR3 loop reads CASSLDGSSYEQYF. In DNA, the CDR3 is TGCGCCAGCAGCTTGGACGGGAGCTCCTACGAGCAGTACTTC.

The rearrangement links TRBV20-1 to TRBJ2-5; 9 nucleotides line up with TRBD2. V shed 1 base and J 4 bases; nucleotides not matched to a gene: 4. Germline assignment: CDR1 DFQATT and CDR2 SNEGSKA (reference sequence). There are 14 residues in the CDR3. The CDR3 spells CSARVVAGAETQYF. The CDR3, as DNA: TGCAGTGCTAGAGTGGTAGCGGGGGCAGAGACCCAGTACTTC.

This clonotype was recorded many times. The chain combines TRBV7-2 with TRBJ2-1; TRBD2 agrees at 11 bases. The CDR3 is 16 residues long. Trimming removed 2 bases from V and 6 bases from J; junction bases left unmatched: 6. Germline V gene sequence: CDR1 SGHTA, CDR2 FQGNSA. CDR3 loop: CASSLMSGTSGNEQFF. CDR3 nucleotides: TGTGCCAGCAGCTTAATGTCGGGGACTAGCGGCAATGAGCAGTTCTTC.

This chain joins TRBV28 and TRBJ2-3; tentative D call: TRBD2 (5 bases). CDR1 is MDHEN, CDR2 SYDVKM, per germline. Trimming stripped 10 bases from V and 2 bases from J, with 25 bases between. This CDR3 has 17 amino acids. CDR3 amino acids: CATRRPMVDTHTDTQYF. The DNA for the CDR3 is TGTGCCACCAGGAGGCCAATGGTAGACACTCACACAGATACGCAGTATTTT.

The CDR3 loop reads CASTSGQGRQQYF. The CDR3 DNA reads TGTGCCAGCACCTCTGGACAGGGTCGGCAGCAGTACTTC. The chain carries TRBV2 and TRBJ2-7; TRBD1 matches 8 bases. The CDR3 extends over 13 amino acids. From germline, CDR1 is SNHLY and CDR2 FYNNEI. With V trimmed by 7 bases and J by 8 bases, 10 bases remained unmatched.